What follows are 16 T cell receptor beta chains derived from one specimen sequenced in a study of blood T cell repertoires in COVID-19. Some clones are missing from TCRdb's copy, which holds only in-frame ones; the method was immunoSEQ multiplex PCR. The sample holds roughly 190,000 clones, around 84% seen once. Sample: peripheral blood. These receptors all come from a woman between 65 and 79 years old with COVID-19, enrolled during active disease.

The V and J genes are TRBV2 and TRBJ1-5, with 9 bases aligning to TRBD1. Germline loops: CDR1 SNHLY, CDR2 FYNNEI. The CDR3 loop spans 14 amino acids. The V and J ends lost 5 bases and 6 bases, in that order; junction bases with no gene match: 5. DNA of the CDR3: TGTGCCAGCAGTCGGGACAGGGCGGGTCAGCCCCAGCATTTT. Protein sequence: CASSRDRAGQPQHF.

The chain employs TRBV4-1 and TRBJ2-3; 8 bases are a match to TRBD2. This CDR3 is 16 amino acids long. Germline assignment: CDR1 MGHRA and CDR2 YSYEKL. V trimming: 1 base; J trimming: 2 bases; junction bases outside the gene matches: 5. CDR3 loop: CASSQVSGEYTDTQYF. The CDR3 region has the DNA TGCGCCAGCAGCCAAGTTAGCGGGGAGTACACAGATACGCAGTATTTT.

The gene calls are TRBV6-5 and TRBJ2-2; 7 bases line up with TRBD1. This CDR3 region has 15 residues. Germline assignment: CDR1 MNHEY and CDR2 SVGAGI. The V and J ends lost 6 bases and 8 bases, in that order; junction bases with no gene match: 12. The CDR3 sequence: CASRGAAGGTGELFF. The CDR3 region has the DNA TGTGCCAGCAGGGGGGCCGCAGGGGGTACAGGGGAGCTGTTTTTT.

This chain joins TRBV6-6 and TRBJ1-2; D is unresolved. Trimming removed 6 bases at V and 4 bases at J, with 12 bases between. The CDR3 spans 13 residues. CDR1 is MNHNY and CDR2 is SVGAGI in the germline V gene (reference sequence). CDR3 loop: CASSPDTLYGYTF. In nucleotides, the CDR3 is TGTGCCAGCAGCCCCGACACACTCTATGGCTACACCTTC.

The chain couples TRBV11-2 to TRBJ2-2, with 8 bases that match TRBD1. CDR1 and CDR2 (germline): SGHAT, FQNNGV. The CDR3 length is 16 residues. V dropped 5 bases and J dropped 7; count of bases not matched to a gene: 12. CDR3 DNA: TGTGCCAGCAGCCTAGGGGCAGGGGGCGCGATCGGGGAGCTGTTTTTT. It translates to CASSLGAGGAIGELFF. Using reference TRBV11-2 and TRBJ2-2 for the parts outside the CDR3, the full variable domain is EAGVAQSPRYKIIEKRQSVAFWCNPISGHATLYWYQQILGQGPKLLIQFQNNGVVDDSQLPKDRFSAERLKGVDSTLKIQPAKLEDSAVYLCASSLGAGGAIGELFFGEGSRLTVL.

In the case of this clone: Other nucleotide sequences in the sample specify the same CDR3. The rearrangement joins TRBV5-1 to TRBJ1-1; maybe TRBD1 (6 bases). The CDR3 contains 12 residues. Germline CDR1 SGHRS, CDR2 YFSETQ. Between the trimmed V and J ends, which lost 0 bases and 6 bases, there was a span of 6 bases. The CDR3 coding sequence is TGCGCCAGCAGCTTGGGGGGGCCTGAAGCTTTCTTT. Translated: CASSLGGPEAFF.

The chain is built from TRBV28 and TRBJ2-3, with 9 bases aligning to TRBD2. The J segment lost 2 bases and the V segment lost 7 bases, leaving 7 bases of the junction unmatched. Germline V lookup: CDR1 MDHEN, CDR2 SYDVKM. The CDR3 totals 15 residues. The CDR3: CASNPAGGPTDTQYF. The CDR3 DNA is TGTGCCAGCAATCCAGCGGGGGGACCCACAGATACGCAGTATTTT.

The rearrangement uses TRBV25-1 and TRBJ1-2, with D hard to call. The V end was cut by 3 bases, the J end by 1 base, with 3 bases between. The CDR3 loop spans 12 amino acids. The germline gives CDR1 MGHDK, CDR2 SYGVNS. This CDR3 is CASSDVNYGYTF. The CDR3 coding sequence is TGTGCCAGCAGTGACGTTAACTATGGCTACACCTTC.

The DNA for the CDR3 is TGTGCCAGCAGCAAACACAGGGAAGCTTTCTTT. Translated: CASSKHREAFF. J is TRBJ1-1 and V is TRBV5-8; D is possibly TRBD1 (5 bases). The CDR3 is made up of 11 amino acids. Looked up from germline, CDR1 is SGHTS and CDR2 is YDEGEE. With 4 bases removed from V and 8 bases from J, the gap between germline ends came to 9 bases.

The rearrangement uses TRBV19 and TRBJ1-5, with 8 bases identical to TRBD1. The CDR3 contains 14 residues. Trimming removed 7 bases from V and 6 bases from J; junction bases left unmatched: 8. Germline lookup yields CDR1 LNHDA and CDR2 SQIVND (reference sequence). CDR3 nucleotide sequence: TGTGCCAGTAAGGTACAGGGGGTAGTTCAGCCCCAGCATTTT. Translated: CASKVQGVVQPQHF.

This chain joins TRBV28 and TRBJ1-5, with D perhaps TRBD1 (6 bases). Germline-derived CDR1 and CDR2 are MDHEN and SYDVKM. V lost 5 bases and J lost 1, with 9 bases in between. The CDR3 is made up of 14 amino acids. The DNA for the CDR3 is TGTGCCAGCAGTCCAGGGACAAGCAATCAGCCCCAGCATTTT. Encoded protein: CASSPGTSNQPQHF.

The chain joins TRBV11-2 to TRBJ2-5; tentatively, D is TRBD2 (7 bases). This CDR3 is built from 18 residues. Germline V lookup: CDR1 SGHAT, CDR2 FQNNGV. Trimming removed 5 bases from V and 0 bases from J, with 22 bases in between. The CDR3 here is CASSARGGADLYQETQYF. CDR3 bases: TGTGCCAGCAGCGCCCGTGGGGGGGCGGACCTGTACCAAGAGACCCAGTACTTC.

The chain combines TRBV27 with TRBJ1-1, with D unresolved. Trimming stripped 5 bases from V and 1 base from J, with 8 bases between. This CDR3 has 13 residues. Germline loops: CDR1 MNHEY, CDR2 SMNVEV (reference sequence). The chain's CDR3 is CASSPTANTEAFF. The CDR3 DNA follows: TGTGCCAGCAGTCCAACAGCGAACACTGAAGCTTTCTTT.

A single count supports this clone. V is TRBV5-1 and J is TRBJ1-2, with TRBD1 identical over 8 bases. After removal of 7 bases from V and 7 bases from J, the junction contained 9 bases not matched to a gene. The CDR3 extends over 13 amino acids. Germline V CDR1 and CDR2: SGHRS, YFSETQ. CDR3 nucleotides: TGCGCCAGCGGTGTTGGACAGGGCTTTGGCTACACCTTC. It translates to CASGVGQGFGYTF.

The CDR3: CASSTQVLSGTEQFF. The CDR3, as DNA: TGTGCCAGTAGTACCCAGGTACTTAGCGGTACTGAGCAGTTCTTC. This chain connects TRBV19 to TRBJ2-1, with TRBD2 as a possible D gene (6 bases). CDR1 and CDR2 (germline): LNHDA, SQIVND (reference sequence). V gave up 4 bases and J gave up 9 bases, with 19 bases separating them. The CDR3 loop spans 15 amino acids.

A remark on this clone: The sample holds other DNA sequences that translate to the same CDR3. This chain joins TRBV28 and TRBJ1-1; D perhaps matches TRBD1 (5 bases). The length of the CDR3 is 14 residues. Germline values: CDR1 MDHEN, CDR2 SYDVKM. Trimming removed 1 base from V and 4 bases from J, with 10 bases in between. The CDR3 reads CASSLSGGSTEAFF. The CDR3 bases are TGTGCCAGCAGTTTATCGGGGGGGAGCACTGAAGCTTTCTTT.